The clone carrying this T cell receptor beta chain was seen ten or more times. The antigen remains unidentified. This sample is part of a study of human T cells and chemical hapten exposure. Whole-study results and caveats: PT1 expanded TCR counts and patch test score correlated positively. With DPC sensitization, TCRs exceeding 1 in 1000 frequency showed no change.

Documented time point: pre-sensitization, week 0. Regarding treatment: therapeutic diphenylcyclopropenone sensitization with weekly scalp DPC. The CDR3 is 14 amino acids. CDR1 is SGHVS and CDR2 is FQNEAQ in the germline V gene. Unmatched junction bases numbered 3, after V lost 4 bases and J lost 7 bases. Individual cDNA molecules in this library carried unique molecular identifiers. TCRdb called the RACE reads again in MiXCR, with one record for every CDR3 protein. The sample holds around 260,000 distinct CDR3 sequences; approximately 8.6% are singletons and the top ten take 2% to 3%. The material was whole blood, obtained in connection with sensitization to the hapten diphenylcyclopropenone (DPC). The chain combines TRBV7-8 with TRBJ1-5, with 11 positions matching TRBD1. This clonotype was obtained from a woman in her 40s with alopecia areata. Some clones in this sample may be carry-over from other donors' samples. Here the CDR3 DNA reads TGTGCCAGCAGCTCGGGACAGGGGGGACAGCCCCAGCATTTT. It is translated as CASSSGQGGQPQHF.